This TCR beta chain stems from a study of ipilimumab plus nivolumab after autologous stem cell transplantation. Study background: A median of 8 nivolumab and about five ipilimumab doses were given.

The CDR3 spans 14 residues. Germline V gene lookup returns CDR1 MNHEY and CDR2 SVGAGI. V was trimmed by 7 bases and J by 6 bases, leaving 18 bases between them. Ipilimumab, 1 mg/kg, started 14 to 28 days after autologous transplant. Patients got 3 mg/kg IV nivolumab weeks 1, 4, 7, 10, then biweekly through week 26. This clone was seen a handful of times. The antigen remains unidentified. Measured with immunoSEQ multiplex PCR; TCRdb has only the in-frame clones, and not every one. The profile shows about 17,000 clones, more than 65% of them singletons. Study-level points and caveats: The authors say TCR, Treg and microbiome findings warrant further study.

The chain couples TRBV6-5 to TRBJ1-2, with D uncertain. The source material was PBMCs, sampled in a trial of ipilimumab plus nivolumab as post-transplant consolidation. This clonotype was obtained from a male donor with diffuse large B-cell lymphoma. CDR3 in DNA: TGTGCCAGCAATACCGGATTGGCAAAGGATGGCTACACCTTC. It is translated as CASNTGLAKDGYTF.